This T cell receptor (beta chain) was observed in a study of control samples from healthy donors and cancer patients (dated by TCRdb to 2020 to 2022). Of note for this clone: Its binding antigen is unknown. Base qualities were left out, and no much larger clone turns up one base away.

The library was prepared using the immunoSEQ multiplex PCR assay. TCRdb obtained this table from immuneACCESS and retained in-frame rearrangements with V and J assigned. These tables miss some clones; where compared with another copy, unresolved V genes account for less than half of the shortfall, and the remainder is unexplained. The sample contains about 120,000 clones, 91% of them found a single time. 6% to 8% of the sample goes to the ten largest clones. Material: blood. The TCR comes from a young woman in good health.

The CDR3 protein is CASSMGGPGYTF. The base sequence is TGTGCCAGTAGTATGGGAGGGCCCGGCTACACCTTC. The receptor chain draws on TRBV19 and TRBJ1-2; too little of a D gene remains to name it. V is pared back by 3 bases and J by 8 bases, with 10 bases lying between the germline termini. The CDR3 spans 12 residues, from the cysteine through the phenylalanine. This entry keeps only the CDR3 DNA: 36 bases, framed from base 1. From a lookup of the germline V gene (reference sequence), CDR1 and CDR2 are LNHDA and SQIVND.